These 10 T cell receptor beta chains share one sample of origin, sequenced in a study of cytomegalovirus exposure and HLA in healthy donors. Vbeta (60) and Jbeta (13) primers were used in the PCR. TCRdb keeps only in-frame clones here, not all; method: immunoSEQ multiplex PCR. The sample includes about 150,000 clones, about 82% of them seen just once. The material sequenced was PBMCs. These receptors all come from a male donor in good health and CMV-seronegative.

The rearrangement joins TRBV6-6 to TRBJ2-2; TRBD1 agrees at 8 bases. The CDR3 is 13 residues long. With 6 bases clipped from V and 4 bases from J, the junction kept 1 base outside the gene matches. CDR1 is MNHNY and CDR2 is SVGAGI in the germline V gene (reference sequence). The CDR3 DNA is TGTGCCAGCAGCACAGGGGGCACCGGGGAGCTGTTTTTT. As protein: CASSTGGTGELFF.

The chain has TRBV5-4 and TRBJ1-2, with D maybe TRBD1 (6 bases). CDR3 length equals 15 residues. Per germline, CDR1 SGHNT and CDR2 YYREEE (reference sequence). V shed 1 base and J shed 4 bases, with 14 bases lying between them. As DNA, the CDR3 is TGTGCCAGCAGCTTGCGCGGGGGCGTGGGCTATGGCTACACCTTC. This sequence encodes CASSLRGGVGYGYTF. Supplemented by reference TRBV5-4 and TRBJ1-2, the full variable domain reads ETGVTQSPTHLIKTRGQQVTLRCSSQSGHNTVSWYQQALGQGPQFIFQYYREEENGRGNFPPRFSGLQFPNYSSELNVNALELDDSALYLCASSLRGGVGYGYTFGSGTRLTVV.

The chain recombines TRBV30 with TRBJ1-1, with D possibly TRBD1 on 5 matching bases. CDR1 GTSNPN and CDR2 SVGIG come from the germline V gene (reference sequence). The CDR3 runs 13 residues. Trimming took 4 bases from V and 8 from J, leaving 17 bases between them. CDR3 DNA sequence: TGTGCCTGGAAGGTGGGGGGGTCCTCCGAAGCTTTCTTT. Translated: CAWKVGGSSEAFF.

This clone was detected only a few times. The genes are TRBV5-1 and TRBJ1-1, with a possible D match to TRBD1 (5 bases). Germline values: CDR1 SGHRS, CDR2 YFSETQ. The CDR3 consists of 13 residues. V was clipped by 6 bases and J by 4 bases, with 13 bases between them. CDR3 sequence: CASNPGGVTEAFF. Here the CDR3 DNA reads TGCGCCAGCAACCCGGGGGGAGTCACTGAAGCTTTCTTT.

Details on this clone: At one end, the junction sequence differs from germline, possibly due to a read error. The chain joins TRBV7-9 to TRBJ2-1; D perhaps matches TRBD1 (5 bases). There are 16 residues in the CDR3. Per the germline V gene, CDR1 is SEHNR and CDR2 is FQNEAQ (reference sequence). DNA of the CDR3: TGTTCCAGCAGCTTAGGGGCTTGGGGCTTGTTTGATGAGCAGTTCTTC. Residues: CSSSLGAWGLFDEQFF.

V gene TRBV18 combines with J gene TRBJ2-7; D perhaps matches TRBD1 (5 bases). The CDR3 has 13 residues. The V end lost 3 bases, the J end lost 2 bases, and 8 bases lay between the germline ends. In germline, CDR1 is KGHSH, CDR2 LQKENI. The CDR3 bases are TGTGCCAGCTCACCTACAGGAACCTACGAGCAGTACTTC. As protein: CASSPTGTYEQYF.

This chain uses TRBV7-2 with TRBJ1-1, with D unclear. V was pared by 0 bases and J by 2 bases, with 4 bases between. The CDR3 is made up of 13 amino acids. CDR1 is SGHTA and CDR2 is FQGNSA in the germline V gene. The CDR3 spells CASSLARNTEAFF. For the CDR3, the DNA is TGTGCCAGCAGCTTAGCGCGAAACACTGAAGCTTTCTTT.

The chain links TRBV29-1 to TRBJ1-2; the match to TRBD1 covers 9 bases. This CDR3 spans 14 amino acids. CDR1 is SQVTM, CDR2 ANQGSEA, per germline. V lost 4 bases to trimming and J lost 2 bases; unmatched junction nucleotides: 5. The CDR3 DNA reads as TGCAGCGTTGGGTGGGGACAGGGCAACTATGGCTACACCTTC. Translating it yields CSVGWGQGNYGYTF.

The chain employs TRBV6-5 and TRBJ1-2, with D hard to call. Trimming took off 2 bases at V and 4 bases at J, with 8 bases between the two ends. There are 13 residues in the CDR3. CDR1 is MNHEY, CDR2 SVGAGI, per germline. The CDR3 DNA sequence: TGTGCCAGCAGTTACCTGGCATTCTATGGCTACACCTTC. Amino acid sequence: CASSYLAFYGYTF.

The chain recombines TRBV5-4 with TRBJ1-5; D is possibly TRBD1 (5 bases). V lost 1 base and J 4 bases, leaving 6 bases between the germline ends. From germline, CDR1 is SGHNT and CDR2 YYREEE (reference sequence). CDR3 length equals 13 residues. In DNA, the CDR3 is TGTGCCAGCAGCTTGCAGGGTAATCAGCCCCAGCATTTT. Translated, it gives CASSLQGNQPQHF. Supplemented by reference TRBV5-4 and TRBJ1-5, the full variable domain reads ETGVTQSPTHLIKTRGQQVTLRCSSQSGHNTVSWYQQALGQGPQFIFQYYREEENGRGNFPPRFSGLQFPNYSSELNVNALELDDSALYLCASSLQGNQPQHFGDGTRLSIL.